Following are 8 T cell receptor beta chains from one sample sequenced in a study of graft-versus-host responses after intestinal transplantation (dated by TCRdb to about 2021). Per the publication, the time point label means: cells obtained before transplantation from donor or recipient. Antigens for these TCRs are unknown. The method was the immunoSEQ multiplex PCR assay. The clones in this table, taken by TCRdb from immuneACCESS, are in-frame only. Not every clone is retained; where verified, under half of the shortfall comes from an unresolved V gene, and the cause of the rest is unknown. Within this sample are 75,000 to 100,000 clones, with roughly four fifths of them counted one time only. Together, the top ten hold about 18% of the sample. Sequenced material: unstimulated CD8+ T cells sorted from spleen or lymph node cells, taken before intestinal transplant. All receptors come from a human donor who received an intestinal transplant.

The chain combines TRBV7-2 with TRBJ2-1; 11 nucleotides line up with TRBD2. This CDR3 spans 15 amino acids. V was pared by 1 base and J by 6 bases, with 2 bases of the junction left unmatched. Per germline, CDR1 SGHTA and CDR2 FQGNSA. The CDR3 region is CASSLVAGGINEQFF. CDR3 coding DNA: TGTGCCAGCAGCTTAGTAGCGGGGGGGATCAATGAGCAGTTCTTC.

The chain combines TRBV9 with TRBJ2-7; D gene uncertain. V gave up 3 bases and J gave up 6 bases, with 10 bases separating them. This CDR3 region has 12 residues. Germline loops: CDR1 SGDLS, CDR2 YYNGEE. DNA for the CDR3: TGTGCCAGCAGCGAGTCAGATGGCGAGCAGTACTTC. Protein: CASSESDGEQYF.

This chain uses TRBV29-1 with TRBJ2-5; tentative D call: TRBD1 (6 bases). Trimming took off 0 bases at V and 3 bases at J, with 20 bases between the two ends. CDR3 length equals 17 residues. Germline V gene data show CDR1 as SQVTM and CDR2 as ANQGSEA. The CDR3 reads CSVEDGWNRAPEETQYF. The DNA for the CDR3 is TGCAGCGTTGAAGATGGGTGGAACAGGGCGCCGGAAGAGACCCAGTACTTC.

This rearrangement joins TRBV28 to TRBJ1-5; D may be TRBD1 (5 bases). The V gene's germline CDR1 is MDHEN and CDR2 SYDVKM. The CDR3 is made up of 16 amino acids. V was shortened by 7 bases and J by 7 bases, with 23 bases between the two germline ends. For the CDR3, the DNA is TGTGCCAGCACCATGGACGGAGAGCCCTACAGGCAGCCCCAGCATTTT. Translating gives CASTMDGEPYRQPQHF.

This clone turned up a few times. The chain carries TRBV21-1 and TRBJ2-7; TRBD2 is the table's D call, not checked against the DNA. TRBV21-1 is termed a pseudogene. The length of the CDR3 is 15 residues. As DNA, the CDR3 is TGTGCCAGCAGCAAATCCCCCCCGGGGGCCTACGAGCAGTACTTC. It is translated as CASSKSPPGAYEQYF.

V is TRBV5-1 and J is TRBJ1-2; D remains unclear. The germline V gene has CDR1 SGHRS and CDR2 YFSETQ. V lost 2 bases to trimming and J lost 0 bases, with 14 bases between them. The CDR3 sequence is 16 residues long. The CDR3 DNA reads TGCGCCAGCAGCTTATTCAAACAGATCCCTAACTATGGCTACACCTTC. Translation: CASSLFKQIPNYGYTF.

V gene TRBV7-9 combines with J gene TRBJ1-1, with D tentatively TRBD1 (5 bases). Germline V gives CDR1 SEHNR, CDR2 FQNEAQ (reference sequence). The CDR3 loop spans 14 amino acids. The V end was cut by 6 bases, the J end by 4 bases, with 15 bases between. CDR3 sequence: CASRSNPGGTEAFF. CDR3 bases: TGTGCCAGCAGATCTAACCCCGGGGGCACTGAAGCTTTCTTT.

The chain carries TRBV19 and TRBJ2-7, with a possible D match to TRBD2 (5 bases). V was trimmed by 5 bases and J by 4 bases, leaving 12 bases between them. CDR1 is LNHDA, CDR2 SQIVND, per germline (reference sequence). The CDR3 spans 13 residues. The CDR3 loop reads CASSYGDVYEQYF. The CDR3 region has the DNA TGTGCCAGTAGTTACGGGGATGTGTACGAGCAGTACTTC.